The 31 T cell receptor beta chains presented below share a single source sample, sequenced in a study of CD8+ T cells in alopecia areata. Treatment indicated: oral pan-JAK inhibitor, 5-10 mg twice daily. Extraction and reverse transcription of RNA yielded cDNA as the sequencing template. Libraries were prepared by immunoSEQ multiplex PCR; TCRdb keeps only in-frame clonotypes and omits some of them. The table shows roughly 190,000 clones, with roughly three fifths occurring only once. Sequencing used CD4+ T cells sorted from blood, obtained at week 4, from a patient treated with tofacitinib. Receptor source: a human donor with alopecia areata.

The gene calls are TRBV30 and TRBJ2-1; 8 nucleotides align to TRBD2. The CDR3 spans 13 residues. Germline V CDR1 and CDR2: GTSNPN, SVGIG (reference sequence). With 2 bases clipped from V and 7 bases from J, the junction kept 4 bases outside the gene matches. CDR3 loop: CAWSWREVNEQFF. CDR3 sequence (DNA): TGTGCCTGGAGTTGGCGGGAGGTGAATGAGCAGTTCTTC.

Here the CDR3 DNA reads TGTGCCACCAGCAGAGATCTGAGTGTTAGCAATCAGCCCCAGCATTTT. Amino acid sequence: CATSRDLSVSNQPQHF. The chain uses TRBV15 and TRBJ1-5; no firm D call. The CDR3 has 16 amino acids. Germline CDR1 is LNHNV and CDR2 is YYDKDF (reference sequence). The germline V and J ends were trimmed by 0 bases and 0 bases, with 9 bases remaining between them.

This clone came up a few times. This sequence joins TRBV19 and TRBJ2-7; perhaps TRBD2 as D (6 bases). Trimming stripped 6 bases from V and 3 bases from J, with 18 bases between. The CDR3 consists of 15 residues. Germline V CDR1 and CDR2: LNHDA, SQIVND (reference sequence). As DNA, the CDR3 is TGTGCCAGTAGCGGGGACTCGACACCAAACTACGAGCAGTACTTC. It is translated as CASSGDSTPNYEQYF.

This clone was detected a few times. The rearrangement uses TRBV18 and TRBJ2-1; no reliable D call. The V end lost 2 bases, the J end lost 12 bases, and 8 bases lay between the germline ends. The CDR3 has 11 amino acids. The germline V gene encodes CDR1 KGHSH and CDR2 LQKENI. CDR3 DNA: TGTGCCAGCTCACCAGGGGAAGTGCAGTTCTTC. Protein product: CASSPGEVQFF.

This clone was detected many times. The J gene is TRBJ2-3, the V gene TRBV7-2; no clear D. The germline CDR1 and CDR2 sequences are SGHTA and FQGNSA. This CDR3 has 15 residues. V was cut by 5 bases and J by 3 bases, with 15 bases left in between. The CDR3 spells CASSPQKTRTDTQYF. CDR3 DNA sequence: TGTGCCAGCAGCCCCCAGAAAACGCGGACAGATACGCAGTATTTT.

This clone was observed a single time. V gene TRBV29-1 combines with J gene TRBJ1-1; D is unresolved. This CDR3 has 12 residues. Germline V lookup: CDR1 SQVTM, CDR2 ANQGSEA. The CDR3 region is CSLTTGLREAFF. CDR3 DNA sequence: TGCAGTCTTACGACGGGCCTTAGGGAAGCTTTCTTT.

This chain uses TRBV6-6 with TRBJ1-2; maybe TRBD1 (5 bases). The CDR3 has 13 residues. CDR1 and CDR2 from the germline V gene are MNHNY and SVGAGI (reference sequence). V lost 0 bases and J 8 bases, leaving 10 bases between the germline ends. For the CDR3, the DNA is TGTGCCAGCAGTTACTCAGGGGTCGGCGGCTACACCTTC. Amino acid sequence: CASSYSGVGGYTF.

The CDR3 reads CASSAWTGASTGELFF. CDR3 bases: TGTGCCAGCAGCGCTTGGACAGGGGCAAGCACCGGGGAGCTGTTTTTT. The V gene is TRBV9, the J gene TRBJ2-2, with 9 nucleotides matching TRBD1. The junction had 7 bases not matched to a gene; V was cut back by 3 bases and J by 4 bases. Germline assignment: CDR1 SGDLS and CDR2 YYNGEE. The CDR3 sequence is 16 residues long.

The chain joins TRBV7-9 to TRBJ1-1; D is unresolved. V was pared by 2 bases and J by 1 base, with 8 bases between. The CDR3 has 14 residues. The V gene's germline CDR1 is SEHNR and CDR2 FQNEAQ (reference sequence). In DNA form, the CDR3 reads TGTGCCAGCAGCTTACTGGGGTCGAACACTGAAGCTTTCTTT. Amino acids: CASSLLGSNTEAFF.

This clone was detected only once. The gene calls are TRBV7-2 and TRBJ2-6; D possibly corresponds to TRBD2 (7 bases). Germline V gene sequence: CDR1 SGHTA, CDR2 FQGNSA. The germline V and J ends were trimmed by 3 bases and 0 bases, with 12 bases remaining between them. The CDR3 contains 17 residues. The CDR3 loop reads CASSFGGGSSGANVLTF. The CDR3 DNA is TGTGCCAGCAGCTTTGGCGGGGGCAGCTCTGGGGCCAACGTCCTGACTTTC.

V usage is TRBV5-4 and J usage is TRBJ2-1, with 10 bases matching TRBD2. The junction had 7 bases not matched to a gene; V was cut back by 0 bases and J by 7 bases. The CDR3 is made up of 16 amino acids. The germline CDR1 and CDR2 sequences are SGHNT and YYREEE (reference sequence). CDR3 residues: CASSLALAGVGNEQFF. The DNA of the CDR3 is TGTGCCAGCAGCTTGGCCCTAGCGGGAGTCGGAAATGAGCAGTTCTTC.

This chain joins TRBV30 and TRBJ2-7; no definite D call. Trimming stripped 0 bases from V and 6 bases from J, with 6 bases between. Germline CDR1 is GTSNPN and CDR2 is SVGIG (reference sequence). The CDR3 sequence is 11 residues long. The CDR3 DNA is TGTGCCTGGAGTGTTGCCATCGAGCAGTACTTC. Translation: CAWSVAIEQYF.

The chain is built from TRBV29-1 and TRBJ2-3; 12 bases align to TRBD2. The junction had 6 bases not matched to a gene; V was cut back by 3 bases and J by 2 bases. Germline V gene data show CDR1 as SQVTM and CDR2 as ANQGSEA. The CDR3 is 16 amino acids. Written as DNA, the CDR3 is TGCAGCGTTGAGGGAGGGACTAGCGGGTCCACAGATACGCAGTATTTT. Amino acids: CSVEGGTSGSTDTQYF.

This chain uses TRBV25-1 with TRBJ2-7; D uncertain. The CDR3 loop spans 15 amino acids. V was cut by 1 base and J by 6 bases, with 16 bases left in between. Germline V gives CDR1 MGHDK, CDR2 SYGVNS. The CDR3 DNA follows: TGTGCCAGCAGTGAATGGGGAAGATCGATAGCCGAGCAGTACTTC. Its protein is CASSEWGRSIAEQYF.

The V and J genes are TRBV14 and TRBJ2-1, with 9 positions matching TRBD2. The V gene end was trimmed by 6 bases and the J gene end by 0 bases; junction bases not matched to a gene: 6. Germline CDR1 reads SGHDN; CDR2 reads FVKESK. The CDR3 contains 16 residues. The CDR3 here is CASRASGVPSYNEQFF. CDR3 sequence (DNA): TGTGCCAGCAGAGCTAGCGGGGTACCCTCCTACAATGAGCAGTTCTTC.

The chain uses TRBV29-1 and TRBJ1-1, with D possibly TRBD1 on 5 matching bases. The CDR3 loop spans 14 amino acids. The V end lost 6 bases, the J end lost 5 bases, and 19 bases lay between the germline ends. Germline lookup yields CDR1 SQVTM and CDR2 ANQGSEA. CDR3 DNA: TGCAGCGTCCGGACCCAGGGAGGGGTTACTGAAGCTTTCTTT. This gives the protein CSVRTQGGVTEAFF.

The V and J genes are TRBV2 and TRBJ1-4; D possibly corresponds to TRBD1 (6 bases). The ends were cut back, 5 bases at V and 3 bases at J, with 10 bases in the middle. The germline gives CDR1 SNHLY, CDR2 FYNNEI. This CDR3 has 14 residues. The CDR3 here is CASSSTGSNEKLFF. Here the CDR3 DNA reads TGTGCCAGCAGTTCGACAGGTTCTAATGAAAAACTGTTTTTT.

The chain combines TRBV7-8 with TRBJ1-1; D is uncertain. CDR3 size: 13 residues. Germline V gene sequence: CDR1 SGHVS, CDR2 FQNEAQ. V was pared by 3 bases and J by 3 bases, with 8 bases between. The CDR3 protein is CASSFTLDTEAFF. DNA of the CDR3: TGTGCCAGCAGCTTCACACTTGACACTGAAGCTTTCTTT.

The rearrangement uses TRBV30 and TRBJ1-2; 8 nucleotides agree with TRBD1. From germline, CDR1 is GTSNPN and CDR2 SVGIG (reference sequence). The ends lost 1 base at V and 6 bases at J; junction bases unmatched: 7. There are 14 residues in the CDR3. CDR3 in DNA: TGTGCCTGGAGTGCCCGGGACAGGCGAGATGGCTACACCTTC. This codes for CAWSARDRRDGYTF.

This chain uses TRBV29-1 with TRBJ1-5, with TRBD1 matching 10 bases. Germline V lookup: CDR1 SQVTM, CDR2 ANQGSEA. The V gene end was trimmed by 7 bases and the J gene end by 2 bases; junction bases not matched to a gene: 5. CDR3 length equals 14 residues. The CDR3, as DNA: TGCAGCGCTAAGACAGGGGGCGGCAATCAGCCCCAGCATTTT. Amino acids: CSAKTGGGNQPQHF.

This clone was observed a single time. The chain joins TRBV27 to TRBJ1-4, with TRBD1 identical over 8 bases. V shed 6 bases, J shed 1 base, and the junction held 4 bases outside the gene matches. The CDR3 runs 15 residues. CDR1 and CDR2 from the germline V gene are MNHEY and SMNVEV (reference sequence). CDR3 region: CASRGTGGTNEKLFF. In DNA form, the CDR3 reads TGTGCCAGCAGGGGCACAGGGGGAACTAATGAAAAACTGTTTTTT. Full variable domain (missing parts from reference TRBV27 and TRBJ1-4): EAQVTQNPRYLITVTGKKLTVTCSQNMNHEYMSWYRQDPGLGLRQIYYSMNVEVTDKGDVPEGYKVSRKEKRNFPLILESPSPNQTSLYFCASRGTGGTNEKLFFGSGTQLSVL.

The J gene is TRBJ1-4, the V gene TRBV30; D may be TRBD1 (6 bases). The CDR3 is 10 amino acids. V lost 8 bases and J 8 bases, leaving 9 bases between the germline ends. Per the germline V gene, CDR1 is GTSNPN and CDR2 is SVGIG (reference sequence). DNA of the CDR3: TGTGCCGCGGGGGCGGAAAAACTGTTTTTT. As protein: CAAGAEKLFF.

The chain is built from TRBV29-1 and TRBJ2-1; D ambiguous. Germline loops: CDR1 SQVTM, CDR2 ANQGSEA. Trimming took 3 bases from V and 6 from J, leaving 15 bases between them. The CDR3 extends over 14 amino acids. The CDR3 spells CSVDPGLHTNEQFF. The DNA for the CDR3 is TGCAGCGTTGACCCCGGGCTACATACCAATGAGCAGTTCTTC.

This clone was counted a few times. V is TRBV28 and J is TRBJ1-6; D remains unclear. Per germline, CDR1 MDHEN and CDR2 SYDVKM. V lost 6 bases to trimming and J lost 10 bases, with 10 bases between them. This CDR3 spans 12 amino acids. In DNA form, the CDR3 reads TGTGCCAGCAGCGGAAGCAAGTCACCCCTCCACTTT. Its protein product is CASSGSKSPLHF.

Concerning this clone: The junction and the germline gene differ at one end; a read error may be behind it. V is TRBV7-2 and J is TRBJ2-5; 7 bases match TRBD1. The end of the DNA fits TRBJ2-7 better, so the J call may be wrong. Germline V gives CDR1 SGHTA, CDR2 FQGNSA. The CDR3 runs 14 residues. The DNA of the CDR3 is TGCGCCAGCAGCCCCTTACAGGGGTCAAACGAGCAGTACTTC. It translates to CASSPLQGSNEQYF.

This clone was counted a few times. The chain has TRBV11-2 and TRBJ1-1; a possible D gene is TRBD1 (5 bases). The CDR3 runs 16 residues. Trimming removed 2 bases at V and 1 base at J, with 14 bases between. CDR1 is SGHAT and CDR2 is FQNNGV in the germline V gene. The CDR3 DNA reads as TGTGCCAGCAGCTTAAGGACCGGGACGTCGAACACTGAAGCTTTCTTT. The encoded protein is CASSLRTGTSNTEAFF.

V gene TRBV5-1 combines with J gene TRBJ2-5, with D possibly TRBD2 on 6 matching bases. The CDR3 is 15 amino acids. V lost 3 bases and J lost 2, with 14 bases in between. Germline V gives CDR1 SGHRS, CDR2 YFSETQ. CDR3 DNA: TGCGCCAGCAGCTCAGAGCCAGGACTACAAGAGACCCAGTACTTC. Translated: CASSSEPGLQETQYF.

The chain carries TRBV5-1 and TRBJ2-2; 13 nucleotides line up with TRBD2. In germline, CDR1 is SGHRS, CDR2 YFSETQ. V lost 0 bases and J lost 0; bases outside the gene matches: 5. The CDR3 is 19 residues long. The CDR3: CASSLVSGLAGPNTGELFF. Written as DNA, the CDR3 is TGCGCCAGCAGCTTGGTTTCGGGACTAGCGGGGCCGAACACCGGGGAGCTGTTTTTT.

This chain joins TRBV30 and TRBJ1-2, with 9 bases lining up with TRBD1. CDR3 length: 15 amino acids. CDR1 GTSNPN and CDR2 SVGIG come from the germline V gene (reference sequence). V shed 8 bases and J 6 bases; nucleotides not matched to a gene: 16. This CDR3 is CARQGGEQGANGYTF. The CDR3 DNA is TGTGCCAGACAAGGAGGGGAACAGGGGGCAAATGGCTACACCTTC.

In the case of this clone: Other DNA sequences from this sample encode an identical CDR3 as well. The J gene is TRBJ1-1, the V gene TRBV29-1; 7 bases are a match to TRBD1. Germline CDR1 reads SQVTM; CDR2 reads ANQGSEA. Losses at the gene ends were 6 bases for V and 0 bases for J; bases not matched to a gene: 4. The CDR3 covers 13 residues. The CDR3 region has the DNA TGCAGCGTAGAGACAGGGATGAACACTGAAGCTTTCTTT. It specifies CSVETGMNTEAFF.

This clone came up once. V gene TRBV30 combines with J gene TRBJ2-3; D is undetermined. V gave up 0 bases and J gave up 11 bases, with 9 bases separating them. This CDR3 contains 11 residues. Germline CDR1 GTSNPN, CDR2 SVGIG (reference sequence). Here the CDR3 reads CAWSVLSEQYF. In nucleotides, the CDR3 is TGTGCCTGGAGTGTACTGTCCGAGCAGTATTTT.